This TCR beta chain was found in a study of cytomegalovirus exposure and HLA in healthy donors. CMV serostatus was not recorded for this donor. Remarks on this clone: Antigen specificity is unknown.

Whole-study findings and limits: Later, TCR association rates were found to vary by HLA locus, highest for DRB1 and lowest for HLA-C. Later analysis associated a missense DCLRE1C variant with TCR beta V- and J-gene trimming.

Researchers ran the PCR with 60 Vbeta and 13 Jbeta primers. Measured with immunoSEQ multiplex PCR; TCRdb has only the in-frame clones, and not every one. Of around 94,000 clones in the sample, approximately 77% were seen once. This CDR3 is built from 16 residues. V gave up 0 bases and J gave up 2 bases; unmatched junction bases: 4. This chain joins TRBV23-1 and TRBJ2-1; the match to TRBD2 covers 7 bases. TRBV23-1 is an open reading frame, and its role is uncertain. Specimen: PBMCs. This TCR was sampled from a human donor in good health. This CDR3 reads CASSQSGGGTYNEQFF. For the CDR3, the DNA is TGCGCCAGCAGTCAATCGGGGGGGGGTACCTACAATGAGCAGTTCTTC.